The rows below give T cell receptor beta chains drawn from one sample of a study of T-cell memory formation after mild COVID-19. A single record per CDR3 protein comes from TCRdb applying MiXCR to the 5' RACE reads. Among some 300,000 distinct CDR3 sequences listed, approximately 19% were seen once. Sequenced input: PBMCs or a T cell subset sorted from them (not recorded which). Source of these receptors: a man aged 18 to 30 who had mild COVID-19 (a few samples of this study predate the infection). Cell type and time point are not known. Both conserved end residues are trimmed from each CDR3.

v_gene	j_gene	CDR3aa
TRBV12-3/TRBV12-4	TRBJ2-3	ASTGDRGSDTQY
TRBV27	TRBJ1-5	ASHTGLGQPQH
TRBV7-2	TRBJ1-1	ASSLEWGQGMF
TRBV20-1	TRBJ1-1	SALGSENTEAF
TRBV20-1	TRBJ2-2	SVLKSAGELF
TRBV20-1	TRBJ2-4	SASRERAFQY
TRBV20-1	TRBJ2-1	SAPSGLYSYNEQF
TRBV5-6	TRBJ1-5	ASSLGGARAVETQH
TRBV4-1	TRBJ1-5	ASSQGGTGTGPQH
TRBV5-5	TRBJ2-7	ASSLEWGYSYEQY
TRBV7-2	TRBJ2-3	ASSLSAGGADTQY
TRBV9	TRBJ2-7	ASRPLGQGTYEQY
TRBV7-9	TRBJ1-1	ASSFEQGSNTEAF
TRBV24-1	TRBJ2-3	ATSDPPGSTDTQY
TRBV5-6	TRBJ1-2	ASSAGGLAK
TRBV12-3/TRBV12-4	TRBJ1-1	ASSSTYLNTEAF
TRBV28	TRBJ2-1	ASRTGGAWNEQF
TRBV7-6	TRBJ2-3	ASRFSGSDTQY
TRBV20-1	TRBJ1-3	SASSLAGTGNTIY
TRBV7-2	TRBJ2-1	ASSFSGPTEQF
TRBV7-2	TRBJ1-4	ASSRRLTNEKLF
TRBV6-2/TRBV6-3	TRBJ2-1	ASTLRQATSGGSLYNEQF
TRBV5-6	TRBJ1-5	ASSLDGASNQPQH
TRBV6-2/TRBV6-3	TRBJ2-2	ASIGTGYAGELF
TRBV20-1	TRBJ1-2	SARDGVRGANYGYT
TRBV12-3/TRBV12-4	TRBJ1-5	ASSPGRGGPQH
TRBV5-1	TRBJ2-2	ASSLDAGNTGELF
TRBV27	TRBJ2-2	ASTFGVTGELF
TRBV5-4	TRBJ2-7	ASSLEGARYEQY
TRBV6-2/TRBV6-3	TRBJ1-6	ASMSGGSDSPLH
TRBV9	TRBJ1-1	ASSASRDRSLRNTEAF
TRBV12-3/TRBV12-4	TRBJ1-1	ASSPGQGHTEAF
TRBV12-3/TRBV12-4	TRBJ1-1	ASSFERLGTAF
TRBV6-5	TRBJ1-2	ASSYSKGAFYGYT
TRBV18	TRBJ2-6	ASSSTGASSGANVLT
TRBV6-2/TRBV6-3	TRBJ1-1	ASRITGGHTEAF
TRBV7-9	TRBJ2-3	ASSLVTGTDTQY
TRBV4-3	TRBJ1-2	ASSQDSTSAKYGYT
TRBV5-1	TRBJ1-1	ASSFGGSAEAF
TRBV11-2	TRBJ2-1	ASSREGAGLNEQF
TRBV27	TRBJ2-5	ASSPGQGEQETQY
TRBV5-6	TRBJ2-4	ASSLGRTNIQY
TRBV6-5	TRBJ2-7	ASRVLGEQY
TRBV5-1	TRBJ1-1	ASSLNPNTEAF
TRBV12-5	TRBJ2-6	ASGLEKTGANVLT
TRBV20-1	TRBJ2-5	SARRASGGATQETQY
TRBV4-1	TRBJ2-2	ASSQALDTGELF
TRBV7-9	TRBJ2-2	ASSLRLTGELF
TRBV20-1	TRBJ2-7	SARAREGQVGYEQY
TRBV25-1	TRBJ2-5	ASNHRVRETQY